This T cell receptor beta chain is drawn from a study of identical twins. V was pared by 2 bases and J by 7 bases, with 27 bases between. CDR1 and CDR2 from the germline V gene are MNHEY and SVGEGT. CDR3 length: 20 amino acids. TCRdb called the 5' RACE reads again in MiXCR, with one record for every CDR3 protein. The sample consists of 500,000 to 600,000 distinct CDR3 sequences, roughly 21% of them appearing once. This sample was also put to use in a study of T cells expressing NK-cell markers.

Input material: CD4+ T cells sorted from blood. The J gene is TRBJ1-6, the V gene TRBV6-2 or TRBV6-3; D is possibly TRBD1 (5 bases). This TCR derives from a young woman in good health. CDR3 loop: CASSYRRTDGTVGPNSPLHF. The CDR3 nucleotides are TGTGCCAGCAGTTACAGGCGCACAGATGGGACCGTGGGCCCGAATTCACCCCTCCACTTT.